This T cell receptor (beta chain) comes out of a study of Graves' ophthalmopathy and Graves' hyperthyroidism. The wider study: Investigators collected peripheral blood at initial diagnosis, before any treatment was given. Study results and limitations: The model predicted ophthalmopathy progression with about 70% sensitivity and around 72% specificity. Blood shared most expanded thyroid clonotypes above 0.001 frequency.

A remark on this clonotype: As yet, its antigen is unknown.

Amplification of TCR beta CDR3 regions used RNA transcripts. RT-PCR was first run with HTBI primers, then multiplex PCR in a second round. In TCRdb, the multiplex PCR reads were re-called with MiXCR into one record per CDR3 protein. The table records hundreds of thousands of distinct CDR3 sequences, roughly 20% of them present only once. Germline V gene data show CDR1 as MNHEY and CDR2 as SVGEGT. V was clipped by 7 bases and J by 5 bases, with 9 bases between them. The CDR3 is 12 amino acids. The chain links TRBV6-2 or TRBV6-3 to TRBJ1-5, with unresolved D. This receptor was identified in a young woman with stable Graves' hyperthyroidism. Some clones in this sample may be carry-over from other donors' samples. Sequenced sample: peripheral blood. The CDR3 sequence: CASTRRDQPQHF. CDR3 nucleotide sequence: TGTGCCAGCACCCGGCGAGATCAGCCCCAGCATTTT.